This T cell receptor (beta chain) is drawn from a study of blood T cell repertoires in COVID-19. Study in general: T cells, B-cell-depleted T cells, or PBMCs supplied cDNA or gDNA.

The Seattle patients joined while their infection was active and were tracked longitudinally afterward. In germline, CDR1 is SEHNR, CDR2 FQNEAQ (reference sequence). V lost 5 bases, J lost 4 bases, and 8 bases stayed unmatched. The CDR3 is 15 residues long. Study processing details: Reference gene primers were amplified, and this amplification served to estimate nucleated cell counts. Clones were sequenced by immunoSEQ multiplex PCR, and TCRdb holds only the in-frame ones, with some missing. V, J and clone size are taken as reported in that table, and D and trimming were inferred from the DNA itself. The profile shows around 270,000 clones, 75% to 95% of them singletons.

The V and J genes are TRBV7-9 and TRBJ1-1; 9 bases agree with TRBD1. Sequenced sample: peripheral blood. The clonotype comes from a person under 35 with COVID-19, enrolled during active disease. The CDR3 DNA sequence: TGTGCCAGCAGCCGAGGGACAGGGAGGAGCACTGAAGCTTTCTTT. It codes for CASSRGTGRSTEAFF. The variable domain in full, completed from reference TRBV7-9 and TRBJ1-1, reads DTGVSQNPRHKITKRGQNVTFRCDPISEHNRLYWYRQTLGQGPEFLTYFQNEAQLEKSRLLSDRFSAERPKGSFSTLEIQRTEQGDSAMYLCASSRGTGRSTEAFFGQGTRLTVV.